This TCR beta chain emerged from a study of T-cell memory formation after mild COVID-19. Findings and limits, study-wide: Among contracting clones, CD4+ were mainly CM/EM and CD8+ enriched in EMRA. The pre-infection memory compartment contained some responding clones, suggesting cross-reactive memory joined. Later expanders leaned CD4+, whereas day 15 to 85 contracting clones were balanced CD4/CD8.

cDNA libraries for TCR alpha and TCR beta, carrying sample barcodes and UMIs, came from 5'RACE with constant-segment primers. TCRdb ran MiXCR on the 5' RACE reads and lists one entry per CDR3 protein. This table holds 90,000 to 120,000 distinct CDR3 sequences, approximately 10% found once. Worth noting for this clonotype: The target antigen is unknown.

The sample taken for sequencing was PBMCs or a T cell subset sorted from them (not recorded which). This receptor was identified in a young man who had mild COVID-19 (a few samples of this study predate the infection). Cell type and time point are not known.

The CDR3 coding sequence is TGTGCCAGCTCACCCTCGGGGCGAGAAATGAACACTGAAGCTTTCTTT. It translates to CASSPSGREMNTEAFF. The chain carries TRBV18 and TRBJ1-1, with D possibly matching TRBD1 (5 bases). The CDR3 has 16 residues. Per the germline V gene, CDR1 is KGHSH and CDR2 is LQKENI. V was shortened by 3 bases and J by 0 bases, with 14 bases between the two germline ends.